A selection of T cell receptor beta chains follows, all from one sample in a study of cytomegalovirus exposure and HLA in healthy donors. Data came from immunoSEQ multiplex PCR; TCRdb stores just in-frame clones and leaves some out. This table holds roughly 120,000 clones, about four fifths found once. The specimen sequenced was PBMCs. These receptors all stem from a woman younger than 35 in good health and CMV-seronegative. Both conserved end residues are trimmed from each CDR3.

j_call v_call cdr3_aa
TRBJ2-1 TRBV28 ASSLWASGASYNEQF
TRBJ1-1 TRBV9 ASRFDRGPEAF
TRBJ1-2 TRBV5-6 ASSLGQGSYGYT
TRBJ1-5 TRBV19 ASSIGGELNQPQH
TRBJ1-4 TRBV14 ASSQGSRVGEKLF
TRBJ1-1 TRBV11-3 ASSPQGGTEAF
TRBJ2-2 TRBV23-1 ASSQSWGWGGLRYPGTTGELF
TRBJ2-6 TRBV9 ASSDNRDSGANVLT
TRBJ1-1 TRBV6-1 ASLGTEAF
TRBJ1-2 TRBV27 ASSPSMGTAYGYT
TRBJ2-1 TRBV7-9 ASSLGGTGGRYNEQF
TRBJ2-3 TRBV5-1 ASGNPGQGTDTQY
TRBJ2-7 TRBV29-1 SAQRGSYEQY
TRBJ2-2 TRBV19 ASSTPHSGSDTGELF
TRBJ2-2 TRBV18 ASSLQGSGELF
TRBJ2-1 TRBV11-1 ASSITSGRMGNEQF
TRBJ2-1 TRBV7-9 ASSLASGAYNEQF
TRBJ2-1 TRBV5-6 ASSWRRASGTYNEQF
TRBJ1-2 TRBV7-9 ASSLGEVGYT
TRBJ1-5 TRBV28 ASSVGRGPDQPQH
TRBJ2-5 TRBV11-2 ASSSNRGIAETQY
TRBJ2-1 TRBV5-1 ASSLALGGTYNEQF
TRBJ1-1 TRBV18 ASSPGTGLNTEAF
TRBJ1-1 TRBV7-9 ASSLVTRTEAF
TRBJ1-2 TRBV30 AWSQGNYGYT
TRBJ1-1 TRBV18 ASSPRGQGLNTEAF
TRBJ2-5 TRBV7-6 ASSFPTSGGSETQY
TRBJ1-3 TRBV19 ASSIDHGGAGNTIY
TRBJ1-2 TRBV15 ATSSVPGHLNYGYT
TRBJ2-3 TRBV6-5 ASSPPDYPPRTQY
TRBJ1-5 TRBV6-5 ASNNRGGNQPQH
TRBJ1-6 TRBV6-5 ASSLGGVWSPLH
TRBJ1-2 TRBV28 ASSSSSGQGFWDGYT
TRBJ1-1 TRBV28 AGHGRTGNTEAF
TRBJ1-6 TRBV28 ASSLNHGVGSPLH
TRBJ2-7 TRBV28 ASSLTVTYEQY
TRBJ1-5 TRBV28 ASSLPGLVDPQH
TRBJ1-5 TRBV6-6 ASRSGTGVSNQPQH
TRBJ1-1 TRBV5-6 ASSFPTGGFTEAF
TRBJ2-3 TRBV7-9 ASSLDRLNTDTQY
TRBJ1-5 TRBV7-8 ASSLLQGFSDQPQH
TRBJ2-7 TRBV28 ASSFSQGTSYEQY
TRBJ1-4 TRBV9 ASSVGQEKLF
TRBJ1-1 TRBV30 AWRSSPAGTEAF
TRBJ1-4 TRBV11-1 ASSSGGWSDEKLF
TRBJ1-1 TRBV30 AADRNTEAF
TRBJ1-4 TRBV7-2 ASSLGRGMEKLF
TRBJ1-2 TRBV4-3 ASSQDVLTGRGYT